The 20 T cell receptor gamma chains below all came from one sample that was sequenced in a study of Vδ1+ human thymocytes (dated 2018 in TCRdb). Sequenced using an Illumina MiSeq. RNA extraction was carried out with the RNeasy mini kit, and reverse transcription was then done using Superscript III. CDR3 amplicons were generated by multiplex PCR with pooled V-gene forward primers and a constant-region reverse primer carrying Illumina adaptor overhangs. Clones were re-identified by TCRdb from the public reads with CATT, and rows with the same DNA were merged. The sample table shows approximately 40,000 gamma-chain clones, and just over 20% are seen once. The ten top clones hold less than 2% of the sample. These receptors' targets are unknown. Study-level results and caveats: Unlike the oligoclonal repertoires in peripheral blood, the thymic TRG and TRD repertoires appeared highly polyclonal, with Gaussian CDR3 length distributions.

The specimen was Vdelta1+ gamma-delta thymocytes from the thymus. The cell subset or site label, read with the paper, signifies: FACS-sorted CD3+ TCRalphabeta- TCRVdelta1+ TCRVdelta2- thymocytes. Source of these receptors: a girl under three years old who had congenital heart surgery.

This chain joins TRGV8 and TRGJ1 or TRGJ2. CDR1 is VENAVY and CDR2 is YDSYNSRV in the germline V gene. The CDR3 covers 14 residues. The V and J ends lost 2 bases and 0 bases, in that order; junction bases with no gene match: 4. For the CDR3, the DNA is TGTGCCACCTGGGATATGGAGAATTATTATAAGAAACTCTTT. Its protein is CATWDMENYYKKLF.

V gene TRGV3 combines with J gene TRGJ1 or TRGJ2. V dropped 4 bases and J dropped 6; count of bases not matched to a gene: 12. This CDR3 has 14 amino acids. CDR1 and CDR2 (germline): VTNTFY, YDVSTARD (reference sequence). CDR3: CATWDIHTAYKKLF. As DNA, the CDR3 is TGTGCCACCTGGGATATCCACACCGCTTATAAGAAACTCTTT.

The chain carries TRGV2 and TRGJP2. The CDR3 length is 17 residues. Germline V gives CDR1 EGSNGY, CDR2 YDSYNSKV. The ends lost 1 base at V and 2 bases at J; junction bases unmatched: 10. In DNA, the CDR3 is TGTGCCACCTGGGACGGCCCCGATAGGAGTAGTGATTGGATCAAGACGTTT. Residues: CATWDGPDRSSDWIKTF.

The chain couples TRGV2 to TRGJ1 or TRGJ2. The CDR3 is 15 amino acids. Germline trimming cut 3 bases from V and 3 bases from J; bases unmatched to any gene: 11. Looked up from germline, CDR1 is EGSNGY and CDR2 is YDSYNSKV. This CDR3 reads CATWDSPTPYYKKLF. The CDR3 DNA reads as TGTGCCACCTGGGACAGCCCTACCCCTTATTATAAGAAACTCTTT.

V usage is TRGV3 and J usage is TRGJ1 or TRGJ2. In germline, CDR1 is VTNTFY, CDR2 YDVSTARD (reference sequence). The CDR3 runs to 15 residues. J lost 2 bases, V lost 0 bases, and 7 bases had no gene match. CDR3 sequence: CATWDRPRDYYKKLF. CDR3 sequence (DNA): TGTGCCACCTGGGACAGGCCACGGGATTATTATAAGAAACTCTTT.

V and J are TRGV9 and TRGJP1. CDR1 is GITISATS, CDR2 ISYDGTV, per germline (reference sequence). V gave up 3 bases and J gave up 4 bases; unmatched junction bases: 2. This CDR3 region has 13 residues. The CDR3 sequence: CALWEITGWFKIF. CDR3 nucleotide sequence: TGTGCCTTGTGGGAGATCACTGGTTGGTTCAAGATATTT.

This clone was observed a few times. Distinct nucleotide sequences in the sample also encode this CDR3. This chain joins TRGV8 and TRGJ1 or TRGJ2. Germline V CDR1 and CDR2: VENAVY, YDSYNSRV. The CDR3 consists of 12 residues. V gave up 1 base and J gave up 6 bases; unmatched junction bases: 3. CDR3 amino acids: CATWDRSYKKLF. The CDR3, as DNA: TGTGCCACCTGGGATAGAAGTTATAAGAAACTCTTT.

The chain combines TRGV3 with TRGJ1 or TRGJ2. This CDR3 is built from 12 residues. V dropped 0 bases and J dropped 11; count of bases not matched to a gene: 7. Germline V gene sequence: CDR1 VTNTFY, CDR2 YDVSTARD (reference sequence). The CDR3 is CATWDRLSEKLF. The DNA of the CDR3 is TGTGCCACCTGGGACAGGCTGAGTGAGAAACTCTTT.

On this clone: A much larger clone lies a single base off, so this may be a read error. The chain recombines TRGV8 with TRGJ1 or TRGJ2. V shed 5 bases, J shed 8 bases, and the junction held 3 bases outside the gene matches. The CDR3 covers 10 residues. The germline V gene encodes CDR1 VENAVY and CDR2 YDSYNSRV. The CDR3 coding sequence is TGTGCCACCTGGGGTGATAAGAAACTCTTT. As protein: CATWGDKKLF.

Comments on this clone: This may come from a read error, since a much larger clone is one base off. Other DNA sequences within the sample encode an identical CDR3. The chain combines TRGV3 with TRGJ1 or TRGJ2. The germline gives CDR1 VTNTFY, CDR2 YDVSTARD (reference sequence). The CDR3 is 14 residues long. V was clipped by 1 base and J by 1 base; unmatched bases: 4. DNA of the CDR3: TGTGCCACCTGGGACAGCCTCAATTATTATAAGAAACTCTTT. It encodes CATWDSLNYYKKLF.

This clone was counted only a few times. This chain uses TRGV2 with TRGJ1 or TRGJ2. CDR3 length: 13 amino acids. Germline V CDR1 and CDR2: EGSNGY, YDSYNSKV. V shed 2 bases and J 5 bases; nucleotides not matched to a gene: 6. DNA of the CDR3: TGTGCCACCTGGGACGTAGAGGATTATAAGAAACTCTTT. This gives the protein CATWDVEDYKKLF.

V is TRGV2 and J is TRGJ1 or TRGJ2. After removal of 1 base from V and 2 bases from J, the junction contained 8 bases not matched to a gene. Germline CDR1 reads EGSNGY; CDR2 reads YDSYNSKV. The CDR3 loop spans 15 amino acids. The CDR3 region is CATWDGHRYYYKKLF. The CDR3 DNA sequence: TGTGCCACCTGGGACGGACACCGTTATTATTATAAGAAACTCTTT.

This clone was seen a handful of times. The rearrangement joins TRGV2 to TRGJ1 or TRGJ2. The germline V gene encodes CDR1 EGSNGY and CDR2 YDSYNSKV. This CDR3 contains 15 residues. Germline trimming cut 0 bases from V and 10 bases from J; bases unmatched to any gene: 15. Here the CDR3 DNA reads TGTGCCACCTGGGACGGGACGGGCCGGGTTGAGAAGAAACTCTTT. Encoded protein: CATWDGTGRVEKKLF.

The chain uses TRGV5 and TRGJ1 or TRGJ2. CDR1 is VINAFY, CDR2 YDVSNSKD, per germline. The length of the CDR3 is 15 residues. The V and J ends lost 3 bases and 4 bases, in that order; junction bases with no gene match: 12. CDR3 nucleotides: TGTGCCACCTGGGACGGAGGCCAAAGGTATTATAAGAAACTCTTT. This gives the protein CATWDGGQRYYKKLF.

This clone was counted once. This chain links TRGV2 with TRGJP2. Germline V CDR1 and CDR2: EGSNGY, YDSYNSKV. Unmatched junction bases numbered 12, after V lost 0 bases and J lost 5 bases. The CDR3 is 17 amino acids. CDR3 coding DNA: TGTGCCACCTGGGACGGGCTAGCATGCTGGAGTGATTGGATCAAGACGTTT. Protein sequence: CATWDGLACWSDWIKTF.

This clone was observed a few times. The chain uses TRGV2 and TRGJ1 or TRGJ2. The CDR3 is 14 amino acids. J gave up 8 bases and V 0 bases, and 10 bases lay outside the gene matches. Per germline, CDR1 EGSNGY and CDR2 YDSYNSKV. CDR3 sequence: CATWDGSIINKKLF. The CDR3 coding sequence is TGTGCCACCTGGGACGGGTCCATTATTAATAAGAAACTCTTT.

The V call is TRGV3, the J call TRGJP2. Germline values: CDR1 VTNTFY, CDR2 YDVSTARD (reference sequence). The CDR3 totals 14 residues. With 3 bases clipped from V and 6 bases from J, the junction kept 7 bases outside the gene matches. The CDR3 nucleotides read TGTGCCACCTGGGACCTAGGATGTGATTGGATCAAGACGTTT. Its protein product is CATWDLGCDWIKTF.

With respect to this clone: Possible read error: a much larger clone is one base away. The chain uses TRGV8 and TRGJP2. J was trimmed by 4 bases and V by 0 bases; bases with no gene match: 2. Germline V gene sequence: CDR1 VENAVY, CDR2 YDSYNSRV. The CDR3 is made up of 14 amino acids. CDR3 sequence (DNA): TGTGCCACCTGGGATAGGGTTAGTGATTGGATCAAGACGTTT. This gives the protein CATWDRVSDWIKTF.

At least ten counts were recorded for this clone. Other DNA sequences in the sample encode the same CDR3. The genes are TRGV4 and TRGJ1 or TRGJ2. V shed 2 bases, J shed 2 bases, and the junction held 3 bases outside the gene matches. Germline CDR1 EGSTGY, CDR2 YDSYTSSV. The CDR3 is 13 amino acids. The CDR3 sequence: CATWDAHYYKKLF. The CDR3 DNA is TGTGCCACCTGGGATGCCCATTATTATAAGAAACTCTTT.

This clone was found a few times. This chain uses TRGV9 with TRGJ1 or TRGJ2. V gave up 6 bases and J gave up 5 bases; unmatched junction bases: 13. Germline V CDR1 and CDR2: GITISATS, ISYDGTV (reference sequence). CDR3 length: 14 amino acids. CDR3 DNA sequence: TGTGCCTTGTGGAGGGACCCATCGGATTATAAGAAACTCTTT. Its protein product is CALWRDPSDYKKLF.